This T cell receptor (beta chain) was sequenced during a study of shared clonotypes between healthy human individuals. This was a deep-level run. The protocol was immunoSEQ multiplex PCR, while the TCRdb copy is restricted to in-frame clones and leaves out a portion. The sample gives around 1.9 million clones, just over 90% of which show up once; 1.5% to 2% is in the top ten. V lost 1 base and J lost 0, with 14 bases in between. The CDR3 sequence is 16 residues long. From germline, CDR1 is SGHRS and CDR2 YFSETQ. Naivety among CD8 cells was defined by CD45RO negativity and positive CCR7 selection, thereby excluding terminally differentiated effector memory CD45RA+ cells.

V usage is TRBV5-1 and J usage is TRBJ2-7, with D maybe TRBD2 (7 bases). This TCR was sampled from a young man in good health. Some clones in this sample may be carry-over from other donors' samples. Sequences were obtained from naive CD8+ T cells from PBMCs. The CDR3 DNA reads TGCGCCAGCAGCTTGATCGGGGGCGGGAGCTCCTACGAGCAGTACTTC. The encoded protein is CASSLIGGGSSYEQYF.